The 19 T cell receptor beta chains reported below all come from one sample, sequenced in a study of human T cells and chemical hapten exposure. TCRdb processed the RACE reads anew with MiXCR; each CDR3 protein has one entry. In the table there are around 300,000 distinct CDR3 sequences, approximately 8% of which are singletons. The sample's time point: pre-sensitization, week 0. Treatment: therapeutic diphenylcyclopropenone sensitization with weekly scalp DPC. Sequenced material: whole blood, taken in connection with sensitization to the hapten diphenylcyclopropenone (DPC). The source is a man in his late teens or twenties with alopecia areata. Some clones in this sample may be carry-over from other donors' samples.

This clonotype was seen repeatedly, ten times or more. The gene calls are TRBV12-3 or TRBV12-4 and TRBJ2-3; TRBD2 is a possible D gene (6 bases). V gave up 4 bases and J gave up 2 bases, with 7 bases separating them. This CDR3 spans 13 amino acids. This chain's CDR3 is CASSWDSTDTQYF. The CDR3, as DNA: TGTGCCAGCAGTTGGGACTCCACAGATACGCAGTATTTT.

The chain uses TRBV12-3 or TRBV12-4 and TRBJ2-1, with TRBD1 identical over 7 bases. The CDR3 covers 15 residues. Losses at the gene ends were 6 bases for V and 9 bases for J; bases not matched to a gene: 14. The CDR3 coding sequence is TGTGCCAGCAGAGCGACGGGACAGCATCCTGGTGAGCAGTTCTTC. It translates to CASRATGQHPGEQFF.

This clonotype was counted a few times. This CDR3 reads CASSTRNHNEQFF. In nucleotides, the CDR3 is TGTGCCAGCAGCACCAGGAACCACAATGAGCAGTTCTTC. This chain joins TRBV7-3 and TRBJ2-1; D is undetermined. With 5 bases removed from V and 5 bases from J, the gap between germline ends came to 10 bases. The CDR3 contains 13 residues. From germline, CDR1 is SGHTA and CDR2 FQGTGA.

This clonotype was observed many times. V gene TRBV6-1 combines with J gene TRBJ1-4; D gene unclear. V was pared by 7 bases and J by 3 bases, with 3 bases between. This CDR3 has 11 residues. Germline V gene sequence: CDR1 MNHNS, CDR2 SASEGT. The DNA for the CDR3 is TGTGCCAGCATTTCTAATGAAAAACTGTTTTTT. Its translation: CASISNEKLFF.

The rearrangement links TRBV20-1 to TRBJ1-1; no clear D gene. The germline V gene has CDR1 DFQATT and CDR2 SNEGSKA (reference sequence). The V and J ends lost 2 bases and 2 bases respectively, with 9 bases between them. This CDR3 is 13 amino acids long. The CDR3 nucleotides read TGCAGTGCTAGAAGTCAGGCTAACACTGAAGCTTTCTTT. Amino acids: CSARSQANTEAFF.

This clonotype was recorded at least ten times. This sequence joins TRBV12-3 or TRBV12-4 and TRBJ2-4, with D hard to call. The ends were cut back, 5 bases at V and 1 base at J, with 6 bases in the middle. CDR3 length equals 13 residues. CDR3 sequence reads: CASSPRAKNIQYF. The CDR3 nucleotides read TGTGCCAGCAGTCCCCGGGCCAAAAACATTCAGTACTTC.

This clonotype was recorded at least ten times. The V call is TRBV29-1, the J call TRBJ2-7; 8 positions agree with TRBD1. The CDR3 covers 14 residues. CDR1 and CDR2 (germline): SQVTM, ANQGSEA. With 0 bases clipped from V and 7 bases from J, the junction kept 8 bases outside the gene matches. CDR3 in DNA: TGCAGCGTTGAAGAGGCAGGGGGCGCCGGGGAGCAGTACTTC. Translation gives CSVEEAGGAGEQYF.

The rearrangement joins TRBV10-3 to TRBJ2-5; TRBD2 agrees at 13 bases. Germline V gene data show CDR1 as ENHRY and CDR2 as SYGVKD. The V gene end was trimmed by 3 bases and the J gene end by 7 bases; junction bases not matched to a gene: 17. The CDR3 covers 19 residues. The CDR3 bases are TGTGCCATCAGTGAAAGGGGTCCGGGACTAGCGGGGCCCGAGGGGACCCAGTACTTC. The encoded protein is CAISERGPGLAGPEGTQYF.

This chain joins TRBV7-6 and TRBJ1-1; 7 bases are a match to TRBD1. J gave up 5 bases and V 1 base, and 4 bases lay outside the gene matches. The germline CDR1 and CDR2 sequences are SGHVS and FNYEAQ. This CDR3 comprises 14 residues. Here the CDR3 reads CASSLGHRGTEAFF. The DNA for the CDR3 is TGTGCCAGCAGCTTAGGGCACAGGGGAACTGAAGCTTTCTTT.

This clonotype was recorded at least ten times. The V gene is TRBV12-3 or TRBV12-4, the J gene TRBJ1-1; D remains unclear. Trimming stripped 4 bases from V and 10 bases from J, with 13 bases between. The CDR3 loop spans 12 amino acids. This CDR3 is CASSSASMRAFF. In nucleotides, the CDR3 is TGTGCCAGCAGTTCGGCCTCGATGAGAGCTTTCTTT.

J is TRBJ1-1 and V is TRBV9; D not resolved. Between the trimmed V and J ends, which lost 1 base and 1 base, there was a span of 5 bases. Germline V gene data show CDR1 as SGDLS and CDR2 as YYNGEE. The CDR3 runs 13 residues. The CDR3 region is CASSVWGNTEAFF. CDR3 in DNA: TGTGCCAGCAGCGTATGGGGGAACACTGAAGCTTTCTTT.

This clonotype was detected many times. The chain links TRBV5-1 to TRBJ1-1, with D unclear. The CDR3 consists of 15 residues. In germline, CDR1 is SGHRS, CDR2 YFSETQ. V dropped 5 bases and J dropped 1 base, with 15 bases sitting between them. The CDR3: CASSKGVAGNTEAFF. The CDR3 DNA reads TGCGCCAGCAGTAAAGGAGTCGCGGGGAACACTGAAGCTTTCTTT.

As for this clonotype: Since the CDR3 does not end with the conserved phenylalanine or tryptophan, this likely comes from a read error. The rearrangement uses TRBV3-1 and TRBJ2-4, with TRBD1 as a possible D gene (6 bases). Trimming removed 4 bases at V and 9 bases at J, with 13 bases between. The CDR3 length is 13 residues. Germline values: CDR1 LGHDT, CDR2 YNNKEL (reference sequence). CDR3 sequence reads: CASSPGEYGIQYY. In DNA form, the CDR3 reads TGTGCCAGCAGCCCAGGGGAATACGGCATTCAGTACTAC.

This clonotype was picked up a small number of times. J is TRBJ1-1 and V is TRBV5-6; weak D call: TRBD1 (5 bases). The CDR3 totals 12 residues. The germline gives CDR1 SGHDT, CDR2 YYEEEE. V lost 1 base to trimming and J lost 6 bases, with 7 bases between them. Here the CDR3 reads CASSLQGPEAFF. CDR3 bases: TGTGCCAGCAGCTTGCAGGGCCCTGAAGCTTTCTTT.

This clonotype has only a few counts. The rearrangement uses TRBV29-1 and TRBJ1-2; 7 bases agree with TRBD1. In germline, CDR1 is SQVTM, CDR2 ANQGSEA. The CDR3 extends over 13 amino acids. The junction had 2 bases not matched to a gene; V was cut back by 4 bases and J by 0 bases. Here the CDR3 DNA reads TGCAGCGTTGCCGGGACAGCTAACTATGGCTACACCTTC. Translation: CSVAGTANYGYTF. The whole variable domain, remainder taken from reference TRBV29-1 and TRBJ1-2, is SAVISQKPSRDICQRGTSLTIQCQVDSQVTMMFWYRQQPGQSLTLIATANQGSEATYESGFVIDKFPISRPNLTFSTLTVSNMSPEDSSIYLCSVAGTANYGYTFGSGTRLTVV.

This clonotype was seen repeatedly, ten times or more. This sequence joins TRBV3-2 and TRBJ2-7; TRBD1, the table's D call, lacks a check against the DNA. TRBV3-2 has pseudogene status. The CDR3 spans 15 residues. The CDR3: CASSQEDREVYEQYV. CDR3 in DNA: TGTGCCAGCAGCCAAGAGGACAGGGAAGTCTACGAGCAGTACGTC.

This chain uses TRBV6-2 or TRBV6-3 with TRBJ1-2; D gene uncertain. Trimming left V 0 bases short and J 4 bases short, with 15 bases between. CDR3 length: 16 amino acids. Germline CDR1 reads MNHEY; CDR2 reads SVGEGT. The CDR3 is CASSYSIAARTYGYTF. CDR3 sequence (DNA): TGTGCCAGCAGTTACTCGATCGCGGCCAGGACCTATGGCTACACCTTC.

This clonotype was detected only a few times. The chain employs TRBV20-1 and TRBJ2-3; D is undetermined. V lost 1 base to trimming and J lost 4 bases, with 6 bases between them. Germline CDR1 DFQATT, CDR2 SNEGSKA (reference sequence). This CDR3 contains 12 residues. The CDR3: CSARAAADTQYF. The CDR3 nucleotides are TGCAGTGCTAGAGCGGCGGCAGATACGCAGTATTTT.

This clonotype has a handful of counts. The V call is TRBV20-1, the J call TRBJ2-3; 11 bases are a match to TRBD2. This CDR3 has 17 residues. Germline V gene sequence: CDR1 DFQATT, CDR2 SNEGSKA (reference sequence). V trimming: 0 bases; J trimming: 0 bases; junction bases outside the gene matches: 5. In DNA form, the CDR3 reads TGCAGTGCTAGAGATGCCCGACTAGCGGGGAGCACAGATACGCAGTATTTT. Protein sequence: CSARDARLAGSTDTQYF.